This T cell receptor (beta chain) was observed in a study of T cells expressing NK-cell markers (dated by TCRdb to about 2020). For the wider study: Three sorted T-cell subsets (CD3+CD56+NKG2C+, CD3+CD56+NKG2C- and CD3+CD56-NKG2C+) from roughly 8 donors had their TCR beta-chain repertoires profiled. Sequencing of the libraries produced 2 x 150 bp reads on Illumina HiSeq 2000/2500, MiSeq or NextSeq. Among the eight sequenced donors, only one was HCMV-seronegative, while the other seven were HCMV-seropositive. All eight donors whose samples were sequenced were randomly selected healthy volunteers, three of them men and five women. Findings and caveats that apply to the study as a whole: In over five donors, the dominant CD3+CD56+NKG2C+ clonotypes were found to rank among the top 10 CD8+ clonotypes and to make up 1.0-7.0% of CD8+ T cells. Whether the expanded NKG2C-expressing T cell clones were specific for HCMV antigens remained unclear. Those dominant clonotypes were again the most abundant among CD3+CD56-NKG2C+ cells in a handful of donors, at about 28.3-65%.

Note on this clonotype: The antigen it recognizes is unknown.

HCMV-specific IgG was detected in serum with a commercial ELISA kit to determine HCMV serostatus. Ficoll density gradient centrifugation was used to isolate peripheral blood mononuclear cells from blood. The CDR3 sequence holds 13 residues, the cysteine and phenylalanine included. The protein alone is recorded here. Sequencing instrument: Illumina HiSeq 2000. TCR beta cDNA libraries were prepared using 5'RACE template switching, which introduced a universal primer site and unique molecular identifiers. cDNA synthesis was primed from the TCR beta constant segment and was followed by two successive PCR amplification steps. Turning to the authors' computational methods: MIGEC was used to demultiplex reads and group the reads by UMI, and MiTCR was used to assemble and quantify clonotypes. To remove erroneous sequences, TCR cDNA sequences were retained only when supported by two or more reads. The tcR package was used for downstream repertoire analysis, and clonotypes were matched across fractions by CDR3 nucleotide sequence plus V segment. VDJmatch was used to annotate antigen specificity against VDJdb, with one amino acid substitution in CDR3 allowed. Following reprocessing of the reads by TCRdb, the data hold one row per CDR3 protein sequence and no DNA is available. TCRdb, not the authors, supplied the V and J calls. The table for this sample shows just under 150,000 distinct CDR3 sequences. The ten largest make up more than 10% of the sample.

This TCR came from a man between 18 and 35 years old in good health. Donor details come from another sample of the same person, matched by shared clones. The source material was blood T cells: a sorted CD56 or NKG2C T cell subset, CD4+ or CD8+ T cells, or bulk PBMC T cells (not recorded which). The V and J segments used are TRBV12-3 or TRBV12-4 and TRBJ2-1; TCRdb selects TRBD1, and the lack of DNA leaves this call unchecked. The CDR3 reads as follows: CASTQGSVNEQFF.